This TCR beta chain is drawn from a study of blood T cell repertoires in COVID-19 (TCRdb year 2020). Background for the entire study: Collaborator samples came from the United States, Italy and Spain and covered acute and convalescent phases of COVID-19. The material from the prospective study consisted of cDNA or gDNA derived from T cells, B-cell-depleted T cells, or PBMCs. A freely available public database, intended as a resource for researchers studying the immune response to SARS-CoV-2, is where the repertoires were released. Where available, HLA class I and class II types were taken from metadata supplied by the sample provider and were not determined by assay-based typing. A de-identified subject ID, COVID-19 status, age in years and sex were almost always included in the sample metadata. The dataset comprised deeply sampled blood TCRbeta repertoires from subjects exposed to, actively infected with, or recovered from COVID-19. The samples were drawn from the first 160 participants of the ongoing ImmuneRACE study and from 1,200 or so subjects provided by 6 global collaborators.

In the prospective study, participants were roughly 18 to 100 years old, resided in 24 geographic areas of the United States, and were enrolled through a virtual design. Cohort assignment in the prospective study relied on participant-reported clinical history from a screening survey and a study questionnaire. In the prospective study, whole blood, serum and a nasopharyngeal or oropharyngeal swab were collected from each participant by mobile phlebotomists. Prospective study participants could optionally give additional blood draws and questionnaires over an approximately two-month period. Prospective study blood samples were shipped either frozen or at room temperature before DNA extraction. The immunoSEQ Assay, a bias-controlled multiplex PCR, was used to amplify TCRbeta CDR3 regions from genomic DNA. The paper's processing steps were these. Nucleated cell counts per sample were estimated from amplification of reference gene primers within the assay. To quantify the absolute abundance of each unique TCRbeta CDR3 rearrangement, sequence reads were collapsed and filtered. Productive Simpson clonality was computed per sample as the square root of Simpson's diversity index over productive rearrangements. TCRdb's version of the immuneACCESS table is confined to in-frame rearrangements and falls short of the full clone set. An unresolved V gene accounts for under half of the shortfall where checked; the remainder is of unknown origin. V and J calls and clone size are given by that table; D and trimming were obtained from the DNA. The sample includes some 230,000 clones, with roughly nine tenths observed a single time. The top ten clonotypes cover roughly 3% of the sample.

The study at large found these results: Clinical and demographic metadata were provided uncurated, with the amount varying by source and participant.

For this clone: Its antigen is still unknown. There are no base qualities to consult, and no much larger clone falls within one base.

Sequenced input: PBMCs or T cells enriched from blood (not recorded which). The sequence was obtained from a woman under 30 in a cohort exposed to, infected with or recovered from COVID-19 (not recorded which).

The nucleotide sequence reads TGTGCCAGCAGTTACGGGACAGGGGGACTTGGCGAGCAGTACTTC. It codes for CASSYGTGGLGEQYF. Recombination joined TRBV6-5 with TRBJ2-7; 11 central nucleotides agree with TRBD1. CDR3 length: 15 amino acids, cysteine to phenylalanine. The CDR3 DNA has 45 bases and is translated from base 1. Taken from the germline V gene, the CDR1 and CDR2 loops are MNHEY and SVGAGI. Germline trimming amounts to 2 bases on V and 6 bases on J, with 6 as the count of junction bases outside the gene matches.